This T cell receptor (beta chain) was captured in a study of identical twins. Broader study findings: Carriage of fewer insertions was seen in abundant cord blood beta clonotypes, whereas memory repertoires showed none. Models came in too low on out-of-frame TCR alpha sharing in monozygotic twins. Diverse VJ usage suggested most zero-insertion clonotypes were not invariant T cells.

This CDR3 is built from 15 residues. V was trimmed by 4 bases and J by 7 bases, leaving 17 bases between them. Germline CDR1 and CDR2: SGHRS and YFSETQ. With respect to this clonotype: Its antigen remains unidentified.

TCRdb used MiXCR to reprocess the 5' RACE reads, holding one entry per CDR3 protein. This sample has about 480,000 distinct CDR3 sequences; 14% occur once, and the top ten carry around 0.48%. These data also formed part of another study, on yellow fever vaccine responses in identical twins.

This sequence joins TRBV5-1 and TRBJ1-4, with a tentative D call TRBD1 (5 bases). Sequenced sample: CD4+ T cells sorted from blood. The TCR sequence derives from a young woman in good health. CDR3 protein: CASSPAVLGGEKLFF. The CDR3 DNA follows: TGCGCCAGCAGCCCGGCGGTCCTCGGGGGTGAAAAACTGTTTTTT.